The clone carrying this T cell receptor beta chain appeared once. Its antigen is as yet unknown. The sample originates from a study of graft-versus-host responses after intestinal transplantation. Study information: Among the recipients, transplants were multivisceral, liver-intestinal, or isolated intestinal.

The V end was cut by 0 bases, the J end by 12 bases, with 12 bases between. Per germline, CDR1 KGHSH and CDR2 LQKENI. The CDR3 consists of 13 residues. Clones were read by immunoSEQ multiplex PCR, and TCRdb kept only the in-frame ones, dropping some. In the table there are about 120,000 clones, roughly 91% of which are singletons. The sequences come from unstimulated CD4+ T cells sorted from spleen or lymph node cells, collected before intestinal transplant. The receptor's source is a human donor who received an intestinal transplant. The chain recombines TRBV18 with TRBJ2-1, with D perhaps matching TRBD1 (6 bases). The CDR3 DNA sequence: TGTGCCAGCTCACCACCGGGGGCCGGGGCGCAGTTCTTC. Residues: CASSPPGAGAQFF. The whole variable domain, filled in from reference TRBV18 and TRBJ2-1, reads NAGVMQNPRHLVRRRGQEARLRCSPMKGHSHVYWYRQLPEEGLKFMVYLQKENIIDESGMPKERFSAEFPKEGPSILRIQQVVRGDSAAYFCASSPPGAGAQFFGPGTRLTVL.